This T cell receptor beta chain was recorded in a study of CD8 T cells in ankylosing spondylitis. General study findings and limits: Eight highly homologous variants made up a TCR beta motif, and this motif appeared characteristic of ankylosing spondylitis blood.

V shed 7 bases and J shed 5 bases, with 12 bases lying between them. Germline V gene sequence: CDR1 MDHEN, CDR2 SYDVKM. This CDR3 is built from 12 residues. In regard to this clonotype: What it binds is unknown.

TCRdb recomputed calls from the 5' RACE reads with MiXCR, one row per CDR3 protein. The table shows approximately 300,000 distinct CDR3 sequences, with 7% to 9% occurring only once. The receptor was derived from a male donor with ankylosing spondylitis. The sample comprised blood, either unsorted or a sorted T cell fraction (not recorded which). The J gene is TRBJ2-7, the V gene TRBV28; no definite D call. The CDR3 region has the DNA TGTGCCAGCAATGACCCTTTACACGAGCAGTACTTC. Amino acid sequence: CASNDPLHEQYF.